This TCR beta chain was profiled in a study of sequential checkpoint blockade in melanoma. Study-wide points: Patients with week-13 increases in T-cell fraction and clonality benefited about 30 times more often.

This clone was recorded many times. The antigen is unknown. Treatment given: randomized to nivolumab then ipilimumab (arm A) or the reverse (arm B). Libraries were prepared by immunoSEQ multiplex PCR; TCRdb keeps only in-frame clonotypes and omits some of them. The table shows some 10,000 clones, with under 30% occurring only once. V dropped 4 bases and J dropped 8; count of bases not matched to a gene: 14. Per the germline V gene, CDR1 is SGHRS and CDR2 is YFSETQ. This CDR3 spans 16 amino acids. Sample: tumor tissue (inferred from file names), taken from a patient given nivolumab and ipilimumab in sequence. The chain employs TRBV5-1 and TRBJ1-4, with TRBD1 matching over 7 bases. The TCR comes from a human donor with melanoma. The CDR3 DNA is TGCGCCAGCAGCCTTGTATACAGGGGATTCGGCGAAAAACTGTTTTTT. It yields the protein CASSLVYRGFGEKLFF.